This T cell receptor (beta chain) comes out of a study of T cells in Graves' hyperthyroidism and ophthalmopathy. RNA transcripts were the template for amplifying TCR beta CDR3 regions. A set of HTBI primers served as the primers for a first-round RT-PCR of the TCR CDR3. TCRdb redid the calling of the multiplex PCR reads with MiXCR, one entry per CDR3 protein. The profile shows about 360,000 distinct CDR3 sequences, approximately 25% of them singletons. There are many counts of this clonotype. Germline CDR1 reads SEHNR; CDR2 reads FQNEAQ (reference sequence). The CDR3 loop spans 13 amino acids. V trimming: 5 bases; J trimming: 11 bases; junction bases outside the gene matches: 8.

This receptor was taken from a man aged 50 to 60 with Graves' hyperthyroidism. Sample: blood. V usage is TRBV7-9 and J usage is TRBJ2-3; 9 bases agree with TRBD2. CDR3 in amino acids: CASSPSGTSLQYF. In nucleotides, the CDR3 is TGTGCCAGCAGCCCATCCGGGACTAGCTTGCAGTATTTT.